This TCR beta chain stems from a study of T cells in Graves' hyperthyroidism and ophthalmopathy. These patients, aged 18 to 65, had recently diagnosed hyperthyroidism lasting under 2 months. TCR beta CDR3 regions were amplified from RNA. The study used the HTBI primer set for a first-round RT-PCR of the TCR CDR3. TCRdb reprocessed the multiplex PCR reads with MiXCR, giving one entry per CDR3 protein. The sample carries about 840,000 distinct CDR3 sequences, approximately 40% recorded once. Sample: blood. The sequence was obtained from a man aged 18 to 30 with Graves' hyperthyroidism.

The CDR3 nucleotides read TGTGCCAGCAGCCTGGAAGGGGAGAGGAACACTGAAGCTTTCTTT. Protein: CASSLEGERNTEAFF. The V call is TRBV5-8, the J call TRBJ1-1, with D perhaps matching TRBD1 (5 bases). The CDR3 is 15 amino acids. V lost 4 bases, J lost 1 base, and 14 bases lay in between. Per germline, CDR1 SGHTS and CDR2 YDEGEE.